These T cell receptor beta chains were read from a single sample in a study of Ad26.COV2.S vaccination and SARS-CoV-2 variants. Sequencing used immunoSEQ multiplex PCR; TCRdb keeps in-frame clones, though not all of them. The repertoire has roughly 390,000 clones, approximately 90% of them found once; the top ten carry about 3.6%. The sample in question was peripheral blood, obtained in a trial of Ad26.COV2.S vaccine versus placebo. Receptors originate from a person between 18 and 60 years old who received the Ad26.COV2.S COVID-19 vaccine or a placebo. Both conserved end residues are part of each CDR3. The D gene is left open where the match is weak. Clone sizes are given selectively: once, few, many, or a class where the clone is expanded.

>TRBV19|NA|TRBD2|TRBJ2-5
TGTGCCAGTAGTATTTCAATAGCGGGGGGGAACCAAGAGACCCAGTACTTC
CASSISIAGGNQETQYF
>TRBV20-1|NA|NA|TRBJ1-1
TGCAGTGCTAGAGGGATCACTGAAGCTTTCTTT
CSARGITEAFF
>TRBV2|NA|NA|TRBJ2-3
TGTGCCAGCAGTAAGGACAATTTCGGAGATACGCAGTATTTT
CASSKDNFGDTQYF
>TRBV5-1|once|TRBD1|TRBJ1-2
TGCGCCAGCAGCTCCGACGGACAGGTTACGACTAACTATGGCTACACCTTC
CASSSDGQVTTNYGYTF
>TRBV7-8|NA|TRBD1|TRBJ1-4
TGTGCCAGCAGCTCACCGTTGTCCGGGACAGGGTTTAGGAGTGAAAAACTGTTTTTT
CASSSPLSGTGFRSEKLFF
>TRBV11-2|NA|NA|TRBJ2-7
TGTGCCAGCAGCCCTTATACCGGGCCGTCCCCCTACGAGCAGTACTTC
CASSPYTGPSPYEQYF
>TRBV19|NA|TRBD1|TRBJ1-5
TGTGCCAGTAGCACGGGACAGACAAATCAGCCCCAGCATTTT
CASSTGQTNQPQHF
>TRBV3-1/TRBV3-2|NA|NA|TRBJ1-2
TGTGCCAGCAGCCAAGGTTACAGGACATATGGCTACACCTTC
CASSQGYRTYGYTF
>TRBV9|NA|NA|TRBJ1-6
TGTGCCAGCAGCGTAGATCCCCAGGGTGGGAATTCACCCCTCCACTTT
CASSVDPQGGNSPLHF
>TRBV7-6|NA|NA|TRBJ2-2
TGTGCCAGCAGCTTAGATCCTAGTTCCGCCGGGGAGCTGTTTTTT
CASSLDPSSAGELFF
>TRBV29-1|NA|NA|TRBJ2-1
TGCAGCGTTAGAGTGGAGATCGACAATGAGCAGTTCTTC
CSVRVEIDNEQFF
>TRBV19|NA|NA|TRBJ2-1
TGTGCCAGTAGTATAAGCTCGGACAATGAGCAGTTCTTC
CASSISSDNEQFF
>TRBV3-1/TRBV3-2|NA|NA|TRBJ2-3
TGTGCCAGCAGCCAAGGTGGGGGCCTGGTTAATACGCAGTATTTT
CASSQGGGLVNTQYF
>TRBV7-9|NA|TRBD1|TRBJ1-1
TGTGCCAGCGGACAGGGGCCCACTGAAGCTTTCTTT
CASGQGPTEAFF
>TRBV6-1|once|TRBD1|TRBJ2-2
TGTGCCAGCAGTGAGGACAGGGGGACCACCGGGGAGCTGTTTTTT
CASSEDRGTTGELFF
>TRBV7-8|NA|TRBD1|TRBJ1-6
TGTGCCAGCAGCTTAAGGGAAGGGGGCTCACCCCTCCACTTT
CASSLREGGSPLHF
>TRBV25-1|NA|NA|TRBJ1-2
TGTGCCAGTAGCCGGGGGCTTAACTATGGCTACACCTTC
CASSRGLNYGYTF
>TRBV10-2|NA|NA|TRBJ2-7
TGCGCCAGCAGTGTGGCCGGCCACGAGCAGTACTTC
CASSVAGHEQYF
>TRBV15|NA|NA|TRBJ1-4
TGTGCCACCAGCGGCCCCGGGGCTCCTGCAACTAATGAAAAACTGTTTTTT
CATSGPGAPATNEKLFF
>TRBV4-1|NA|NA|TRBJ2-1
TGCGCCAGCAGCCTCCGCGGGGCATACAATGAGCAGTTCTTC
CASSLRGAYNEQFF
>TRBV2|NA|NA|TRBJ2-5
TGTGCCAGCAGTCGCGGGACACTGAGTTGGGAAGAAGAGACCCAGTACTTC
CASSRGTLSWEEETQYF
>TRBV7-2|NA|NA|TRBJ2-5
TGTGCCAGCAGCTTAGGTTGGGGAACGGAGACCCAGTACTTC
CASSLGWGTETQYF
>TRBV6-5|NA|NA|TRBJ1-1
TGTGCCAGCAGAGGCCACAGGGCCCCCGCTTTCTTT
CASRGHRAPAFF
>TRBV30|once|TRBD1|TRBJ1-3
TGTGCCTGGAGTGGCAGGACAGGTCCCCCTGGAAACACCATATATTTT
CAWSGRTGPPGNTIYF
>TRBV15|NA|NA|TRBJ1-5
TGTGCCACCAGCACGGGGCCTGATGGGGGACTCTTCGGGAGCAATCAGCCCCAGCATTTT
CATSTGPDGGLFGSNQPQHF
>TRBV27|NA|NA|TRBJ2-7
TGTGCCAGCAGTTTTGGGGGCGGGGGAAAGATTAACTACGAGCAGTACTTC
CASSFGGGGKINYEQYF
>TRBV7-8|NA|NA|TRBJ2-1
TGTGCCAGCAGCCTCCGACGGGGTAGGAACCCCTCCTACAATGAGCAGTTCTTC
CASSLRRGRNPSYNEQFF
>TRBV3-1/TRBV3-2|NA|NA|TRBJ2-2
TGTGCCAGCACCCCAAACACCGGGGAGCTGTTTTTT
CASTPNTGELFF
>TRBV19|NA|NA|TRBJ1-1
TGTGCCAGTACCCCTTCCATGGGTAACACTGAAGCTTTCTTT
CASTPSMGNTEAFF
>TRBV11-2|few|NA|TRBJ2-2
TGTGCCAGCAGCTTAGACGGCCGATGGGAGCTGTTTTTT
CASSLDGRWELFF
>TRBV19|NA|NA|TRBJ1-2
TGTGCCAGTAGCTCGTGGGGGGGGCGACACCATGGCTACACCTTC
CASSSWGGRHHGYTF
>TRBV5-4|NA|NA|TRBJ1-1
TGTGCCAGCAGCTTGGAACCGATGAACACTGAAGCTTTCTTT
CASSLEPMNTEAFF
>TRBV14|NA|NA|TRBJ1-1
TGTGCCAGCAGCTCGAGGCAGACTGAAGCTTTCTTT
CASSSRQTEAFF
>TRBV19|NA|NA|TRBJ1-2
TGTGCCAGTAAGAGGGAAGAGGGCTACACCTTC
CASKREEGYTF
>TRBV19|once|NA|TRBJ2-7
TGTGCCAGTAGTATTTCTGGACAAAGCTCCTACGAGCAGTACTTC
CASSISGQSSYEQYF
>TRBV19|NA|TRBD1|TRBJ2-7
TGTGCCAGTAGTTCCGGGACAGTCTCTTACGAGCAGTACTTC
CASSSGTVSYEQYF
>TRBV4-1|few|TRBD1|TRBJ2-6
TGCGCCAGCAGCCAGCCCGGGACAGCGCTCTCTGGGGCCAACGTCCTGACTTTC
CASSQPGTALSGANVLTF
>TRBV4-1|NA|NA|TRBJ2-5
TGCGCCAGCAGCCAGTTAGTGAAGGTGGAGACCCAGTACTTC
CASSQLVKVETQYF